Presented here are 8 T cell receptor beta chains from one specimen sequenced in a study of blood T cells in healthy people across ages. With a J-beta primer mix and a sample-barcoded 5' primer, a second PCR ran about 7 to 12 cycles. TCRdb redid the calling of the 5' RACE reads with MiXCR, one entry per CDR3 protein. Of 1.6 million or so distinct CDR3 sequences in the sample, roughly 30% are singletons; the top ten hold approximately 10%. The sequenced sample consisted of blood. The receptors here all came from a woman younger than 45 in good health.

The chain uses TRBV20-1 and TRBJ2-1, with 8 positions matching TRBD1. Germline lookup yields CDR1 DFQATT and CDR2 SNEGSKA (reference sequence). This CDR3 contains 13 residues. CDR3 residues: CRPGTGSYNEQFF. The CDR3 nucleotides are TGCAGGCCAGGGACAGGTAGCTACAATGAGCAGTTCTTC.

The rearrangement joins TRBV27 to TRBJ1-2; D is possibly TRBD1 (6 bases). Germline V gives CDR1 MNHEY, CDR2 SMNVEV (reference sequence). Trimming removed 4 bases from V and 7 bases from J, with 22 bases in between. CDR3 size: 16 residues. In DNA form, the CDR3 reads TGTGCCAGCAGTTCCCGCGGGGAGGGGGTTATATTTGGCTACACCTTC. This sequence encodes CASSSRGEGVIFGYTF.

This clonotype was picked up a small number of times. This rearrangement joins TRBV12-3 or TRBV12-4 to TRBJ2-7, with a tentative D call TRBD2 (5 bases). V shed 7 bases and J shed 4 bases, with 17 bases lying between them. This CDR3 is 14 amino acids long. The CDR3 reads CASNSPGKMYEQYF. The CDR3 nucleotides read TGTGCCAGCAATTCACCGGGGAAAATGTACGAGCAGTACTTC.

A single count supports this clonotype. The V and J genes are TRBV14 and TRBJ2-3; D unresolved. Germline-derived CDR1 and CDR2 are SGHDN and FVKESK. This CDR3 region has 15 residues. The V end was cut by 1 base, the J end by 3 bases, with 11 bases between. The CDR3 region is CASSQARWGTDTQYF. For the CDR3, the DNA is TGTGCCAGCAGCCAAGCGCGGTGGGGAACAGATACGCAGTATTTT. The entire variable domain, with the rest obtained from reference TRBV14 and TRBJ2-3, is as follows: EAGVTQFPSHSVIEKGQTVTLRCDPISGHDNLYWYRRVMGKEIKFLLHFVKESKQDESGMPNNRFLAERTGGTYSTLKVQPAELEDSGVYFCASSQARWGTDTQYFGPGTRLTVL.

This clonotype has only a few counts. J is TRBJ1-2 and V is TRBV20-1; tentatively, D is TRBD1 (6 bases). Per germline, CDR1 DFQATT and CDR2 SNEGSKA (reference sequence). Trimming cost V 4 bases and J 4 bases, with 22 bases left between them. The CDR3 contains 16 residues. The CDR3 nucleotides read TGCAGTGCTACCCTCGTCGGACAGCTAAATTTCTATGGCTACACCTTC. It is translated as CSATLVGQLNFYGYTF.

The chain carries TRBV20-1 and TRBJ2-3; no reliable D call. Germline V gives CDR1 DFQATT, CDR2 SNEGSKA (reference sequence). The CDR3 is made up of 12 amino acids. V shed 8 bases and J shed 0 bases, with 9 bases lying between them. As DNA, the CDR3 is TGCAGTCTTCATAGTAGCACAGATACGCAGTATTTT. As protein: CSLHSSTDTQYF.

V and J are TRBV27 and TRBJ2-1; 7 bases agree with TRBD1. J was trimmed by 6 bases and V by 3 bases; bases with no gene match: 5. CDR3 length: 14 residues. CDR1 is MNHEY and CDR2 is SMNVEV in the germline V gene (reference sequence). CDR3 nucleotide sequence: TGTGCCAGCAGTTTGAGCAGGGGGTTCAATGAGCAGTTCTTC. Amino acid sequence: CASSLSRGFNEQFF.

The sample holds a few counts of this clonotype. The chain combines TRBV7-8 with TRBJ2-1; 12 bases fit TRBD2. The trim removed 4 bases at V and 4 bases at J, leaving 5 bases unmatched. Germline values: CDR1 SGHVS, CDR2 FQNEAQ. The CDR3 totals 16 residues. Here the CDR3 reads CASSSLLAGGYNEQFF. The CDR3 bases are TGTGCCAGCAGCTCCCTACTAGCGGGGGGATACAATGAGCAGTTCTTC. The complete variable domain, with remaining parts taken from reference TRBV7-8 and TRBJ2-1, reads GAGVSQSPRYKVAKRGQDVALRCDPISGHVSLFWYQQALGQGPEFLTYFQNEAQLDKSGLPSDRFFAERPEGSVSTLKIQRTQQEDSAVYLCASSSLLAGGYNEQFFGPGTRLTVL.